What follows is one TCR beta chain and its context. Germline V gives CDR1 LNHDA, CDR2 SQIVND (reference sequence). The CDR3 has 12 amino acids. Trimming shortened V by 7 bases and J by 9 bases, and 13 bases separated the two germline ends. These data are taken from a study of blood T cell repertoires in COVID-19. In the study overall: The United States, Italy and Spain supplied acute and convalescent COVID-19 samples. PBMCs, B-cell-depleted T cells, or T cells provided the cDNA or gDNA that made up the material.

In the original workflow: Quantification of nucleated cells was approximated via reference gene primer amplification. Profiled with immunoSEQ multiplex PCR; TCRdb holds only in-frame clones, not every one. The D gene and trimming were derived from the DNA, and the V and J assignments and clone size from that table. The table includes 95,000 to 130,000 clones, around four fifths detected once. The chain joins TRBV19 to TRBJ2-1; no reliable D call. This receptor was identified in a man aged 25 to 45 with acute or convalescent COVID-19. The sample consisted of peripheral blood. The CDR3 DNA follows: TGTGCCAGTAAAGACTGGTTAGGTGAGCAGTTCTTC. It is translated as CASKDWLGEQFF.